A selection of T cell receptor beta chains follows, all from one sample in a study of blood T cell repertoires in COVID-19. Produced via immunoSEQ multiplex PCR; TCRdb's table is partial and in-frame only. The table records roughly 76,000 clones, around nine tenths of them present only once. The sequencing sample was made of peripheral blood. The receptors come from a man aged 25 to 40 with acute or convalescent COVID-19. Both conserved end residues are part of each CDR3. The D gene is left open where the match is weak. Only part of the rows carry a size: once, few, many, or a class if the clone is expanded.

clone size	V gene	J gene	D gene	CDR3 DNA	CDR3 protein
.	TRBV30	TRBJ1-1	TRBD1	TGTGCCTGTGACCGACAGGGGAGGAACACTGAAGCTTTCTTT	CACDRQGRNTEAFF
.	TRBV18	TRBJ2-1	TRBD2	TGTGCCAGCTCACCCCAAGCGGGAGTGCGCTACAATGAGCAGTTCTTC	CASSPQAGVRYNEQFF
few	TRBV4-1	TRBJ1-3	.	TGCGCCAGCAGCCAAGCGGGGAAGGGTCGGGGAAACACCATATATTTT	CASSQAGKGRGNTIYF
.	TRBV19	TRBJ2-7	TRBD2	TGTGCCAGTAGTTGGCTAGCGGGAGGTTTCTACGAGCAGTACTTC	CASSWLAGGFYEQYF
.	TRBV28	TRBJ1-2	TRBD1	TGTGCCAGCAGTTTGTTAGGACAGGGGCCAATCTATGGCTACACCTTC	CASSLLGQGPIYGYTF
.	TRBV5-1	TRBJ2-1	TRBD2	TGCGCCAGCAGCTCATATAGCGGGAGTGACAATGAGCAGTTCTTC	CASSSYSGSDNEQFF
few	TRBV21-1	TRBJ1-1	.	TGTGCCAGCAGCACCCCCCAGGGAGGGAACACTGAAGCTTTCTTT	CASSTPQGGNTEAFF
few	TRBV6-6	TRBJ2-7	.	TGTGCCAGCAGCTCGTCGAGGGTAGGCGAGCAGTACTTC	CASSSSRVGEQYF
.	TRBV28	TRBJ2-4	.	TGTGCCACCCCTACGAGGGGACTCCGAAAAAACATTCAGTACTTC	CATPTRGLRKNIQYF
.	TRBV30	TRBJ1-5	.	TGTGCCTGGAGCACAGACAGCAATCAGCCCCAGCATTTT	CAWSTDSNQPQHF
.	TRBV7-2	TRBJ2-2	.	TGTGCCAGCAGCTTAGCCCTTAACACCGGGGAGCTGTTTTTT	CASSLALNTGELFF
.	TRBV27	TRBJ2-1	.	TGTGCCAGCAACCCATCAAGCGTCGGGTCGAATGAGCAGTTCTTC	CASNPSSVGSNEQFF
.	TRBV25-1	TRBJ1-1	.	TGTGCCAGCAGTGCTACCGATATGAACACTGAAGCTTTCTTT	CASSATDMNTEAFF
.	TRBV2	TRBJ2-2	.	TGTGCCAGCAGGGGGACTCGGAACACCGGGGAGCTGTTTTTT	CASRGTRNTGELFF
.	TRBV6-5	TRBJ2-7	.	TGTGCCAGCAGCCAAGCCTACGGTTGGGAGCAGTACTTC	CASSQAYGWEQYF
.	TRBV7-3	TRBJ1-3	TRBD1	TGTGCCAGCAGCGTAGGCGGGACAGGGAATCCTGGAAACACCATATATTTT	CASSVGGTGNPGNTIYF
.	TRBV7-9	TRBJ1-1	.	TGTGCCAGCAGCTTAGACTTAGAAGCTTTCTTT	CASSLDLEAFF
once	TRBV6-4	TRBJ1-4	.	TGTGCCAGCAGCGCGGGAGCTCTTAATGAAAAACTGTTTTTT	CASSAGALNEKLFF
.	TRBV2	TRBJ2-7	TRBD2	TGTGCCAGCAGTGAAGTGGCTAGCGGGAGGCACGAGCAGTACTTC	CASSEVASGRHEQYF
.	TRBV4-1	TRBJ1-2	.	TGCGCCAGCAGCTCATTAGCGAACTATGGCTACACCTTC	CASSSLANYGYTF
.	TRBV6-6	TRBJ2-3	.	TGTGCCAGCAGTCCGGGGACAGATACGCAGTATTTT	CASSPGTDTQYF
.	TRBV7-2	TRBJ2-1	TRBD2	TGTGCCAGCACCACTAGCGGGAGAAATGAGCAGTTCTTC	CASTTSGRNEQFF
.	TRBV18	TRBJ1-1	TRBD1	TGTGCCAGCTCCCGAGGACAGGGGGCATTCACTGAAGCTTTCTTT	CASSRGQGAFTEAFF
few	TRBV5-1	TRBJ2-3	.	TGCGCCAGCAACTGGGGAGTGGGCGCCTTGTCGGGCACAGATACGCAGTATTTT	CASNWGVGALSGTDTQYF
.	TRBV7-3	TRBJ2-1	TRBD2	TGTGCCAGCAGCTTAAATTCGGGAGGGAACAATGAGCAGTTCTTC	CASSLNSGGNNEQFF
.	TRBV6-1	TRBJ2-6	.	TGTGCCAGCAGTGTATTACAGCTCTCTGGGGCCAACGTCCTGACTTTC	CASSVLQLSGANVLTF
.	TRBV28	TRBJ1-5	.	TGTGCCAGCAGTCCGGCAGGGCTGAGCAATCAGCCCCAGCATTTT	CASSPAGLSNQPQHF
.	TRBV7-2	TRBJ1-1	.	TGTGCCAGCAGTCCGGGTCCCCTTTTCTCTAGCACTGAAGCTTTCTTT	CASSPGPLFSSTEAFF